The clone carrying this TCR beta chain came up many times. Molecular barcoding with unique molecular identifiers was used for the TCRbeta library. TCRdb recomputed calls from the PCR reads with MiXCR, one row per CDR3 protein. The profile shows hundreds of thousands of distinct CDR3 sequences, 9.5% to 15% of them singletons. The entry originates in a study of T-cell reconstitution after alpha-beta-depleted transplantation in children. Trimming stripped 7 bases from V and 2 bases from J, with 17 bases between. The CDR3 loop spans 16 amino acids. From germline, CDR1 is MNHEY and CDR2 SMNVEV (reference sequence).

This sample comprised PBMCs from the stem cell graft donor, obtained from the stem cell graft. This TCR came from a human donor who donated a stem cell graft to a child with acute lymphoblastic leukemia. The J gene is TRBJ2-2, the V gene TRBV27; D possibly corresponds to TRBD2 (5 bases). The CDR3, as DNA: TGTGCCAGCAATGGTGAGGGCCCGACAAACACCGGGGAGCTGTTTTTT. Translation gives CASNGEGPTNTGELFF.